What follows are 7 T cell receptor beta chains derived from one specimen sequenced in a study of control samples from healthy donors and cancer patients. Repertoires were generated with immunoSEQ multiplex PCR, while TCRdb's copy carries only in-frame clones and drops some. The sample holds roughly 120,000 clones; 90% to 95% are singletons and the top ten take around 1.6%. Sequences were obtained from PBMCs. The source of these receptors is a man in his forties or fifties with head and neck cancer.

V usage is TRBV6-5 and J usage is TRBJ1-6; 8 bases line up with TRBD1. The V segment lost 6 bases and the J segment 10 bases; nucleotides outside the gene matches: 8. The CDR3 has 14 amino acids. The V gene's germline CDR1 is MNHEY and CDR2 SVGAGI. The CDR3 DNA sequence: TGTGCCAGCAGCCCGGGACAGGTGGCGTCACCCCTCCACTTT. Protein product: CASSPGQVASPLHF.

The chain is built from TRBV29-1 and TRBJ2-6; D uncertain. The CDR3 has 14 residues. Trimming left V 1 base short and J 0 bases short, with 4 bases between. Germline V CDR1 and CDR2: SQVTM, ANQGSEA. The chain's CDR3 is CSVEAGSGANVLTF. CDR3 coding DNA: TGCAGCGTTGAAGCTGGCTCTGGGGCCAACGTCCTGACTTTC.

The CDR3 region has the DNA TGTGCCAGCAGCCCGGAGGCAGGGGATTACAATGAGCAGTTCTTC. It encodes CASSPEAGDYNEQFF. This rearrangement joins TRBV5-8 to TRBJ2-1, with D perhaps TRBD1 (6 bases). Germline V gene sequence: CDR1 SGHTS, CDR2 YDEGEE. The germline V and J ends were trimmed by 4 bases and 4 bases, with 15 bases remaining between them. The CDR3 sequence is 15 residues long.

The J gene is TRBJ1-5, the V gene TRBV5-5; perhaps TRBD1 as D (5 bases). The V gene's germline CDR1 is SGHKS and CDR2 YYEKEE (reference sequence). V lost 4 bases and J 0 bases, leaving 14 bases between the germline ends. This CDR3 is built from 16 residues. The DNA for the CDR3 is TGTGCCAGCAGCCCCAGTGGGGGTTATAGCAATCAGCCCCAGCATTTT. Translation: CASSPSGGYSNQPQHF.

The rearrangement links TRBV19 to TRBJ1-2; no reliable D call. There are 14 residues in the CDR3. From germline, CDR1 is LNHDA and CDR2 SQIVND (reference sequence). Trimming left V 2 bases short and J 8 bases short, with 15 bases between. The chain's CDR3 is CASSIKRAGYGYTF. The CDR3 region has the DNA TGTGCCAGTAGTATAAAGAGGGCGGGGTACGGCTACACCTTC.

V usage is TRBV5-1 and J usage is TRBJ2-7; D may correspond to TRBD1 or TRBD2 (5 bases each). The CDR3 spans 15 residues. Trimming cost V 0 bases and J 0 bases, with 10 bases left between them. Germline CDR1 reads SGHRS; CDR2 reads YFSETQ. DNA of the CDR3: TGCGCCAGCAGCTTGGGGGACGTAGCCTCCTACGAGCAGTACTTC. It encodes CASSLGDVASYEQYF.

The rearrangement uses TRBV18 and TRBJ2-2; D uncertain. Trimming left V 0 bases short and J 4 bases short, with 9 bases between. This CDR3 is 15 amino acids long. Germline values: CDR1 KGHSH, CDR2 LQKENI. Here the CDR3 reads CASSPPSGGTGELFF. The CDR3, as DNA: TGTGCCAGCTCACCACCGTCGGGCGGCACCGGGGAGCTGTTTTTT.